Listed below are T cell receptor beta chains from one sample, sequenced in a study of blood T cell repertoires in COVID-19. The table came from immunoSEQ multiplex PCR; TCRdb's copy has only in-frame clones and leaves some out. The sample lists under 300,000 clones, 65% to 85% seen once, with more than 1.4% in the top ten. The sample was peripheral blood. The receptors here all came from a human donor with COVID-19, enrolled during active disease. The donor label of this sample is uncertain. The CDR3 runs from the conserved cysteine through the conserved F or W. D genes are given only for firm matches. Part of the rows lack a size; the others show once, few, many or a class for expanded clones.

V gene,J gene,clone size,D gene,CDR3 length,CDR3 DNA,CDR3 protein
TRBV5-1,TRBJ1-4,NA,TRBD1,16,TGCGCCAGCAGTTCCGAAACAGGGGGCGTTAGGGAAAAACTGTTTTTT,CASSSETGGVREKLFF
TRBV5-6,TRBJ1-4,NA,TRBD1,16,TGTGCCAGCAGCCCCACGGACAGGGGGAGAGTGGAAAAACTGTTTTTT,CASSPTDRGRVEKLFF
TRBV28,TRBJ1-5,NA,NA,14,TGTGCCAGCAGTTTCCGACAGTTCCATCAGCCCCAGCATTTT,CASSFRQFHQPQHF
TRBV7-2,TRBJ2-3,once,NA,16,TGTGCCAGCAGCTTAGTTTCCGGAACGAGGATTGGTACGCAGTATTTT,CASSLVSGTRIGTQYF
TRBV6-5,TRBJ2-4,NA,TRBD2,15,TGTGCCAGCAAGACTAGCGGGATGACAAAAAACATTCAGTACTTC,CASKTSGMTKNIQYF
TRBV5-1,TRBJ1-4,once,TRBD1,15,TGCGCCAGCAGCTTGGTGGGACAGGGTCGCGAAAAACTGTTTTTT,CASSLVGQGREKLFF
TRBV28,TRBJ1-1,NA,NA,16,TGTGCCAGCAGGGGACGTCGGGTCGCAGGGGACACTGAAGCTTTCTTT,CASRGRRVAGDTEAFF
TRBV19,TRBJ2-7,NA,TRBD2,19,TGTGCCAGTAGCCAAACGATAGGACTAGCGGGAGGCGTTCCATACGAGCAGTACTTC,CASSQTIGLAGGVPYEQYF
TRBV5-6,TRBJ2-5,many,NA,14,TGTGCCAGCAGCTCCATGGACAGAGGGGAGACCCAGTACTTC,CASSSMDRGETQYF
TRBV12-3/TRBV12-4,TRBJ2-7,NA,NA,13,TGTGCCAGCAGCTCCGGGGTACACTACGAGCAGTACTTC,CASSSGVHYEQYF
TRBV19,TRBJ1-4,NA,NA,13,TGTGCCAGTAGGACAGGAACTAATGAAAAACTGTTTTTT,CASRTGTNEKLFF